This T cell receptor beta chain was sequenced for a study of shared clonotypes between healthy human individuals. Study-wide results and limits: Researchers sampled only blood; tissue repertoires likely differ.

The assay was immunoSEQ multiplex PCR, and TCRdb's table has in-frame clones only and misses some. The table shows approximately 460,000 clones, with roughly three quarters occurring only once. About this clone itself: Its antigen is unknown. It differs at one base from a far larger clone, so likely a read error.

This clonotype was sampled from a woman aged 40 to 49 in good health. Some clones in this sample may be carry-over from other donors' samples. Sequencing was carried out using PBMCs.

The chain's CDR3 is CAIRKCVQEDGYTF. The CDR3 DNA reads TGTGCCATCAGGAAATGTGTTCAGGAAGATGGCTACACCTTC. This sequence joins TRBV10-3 and TRBJ1-2; no clear D. Germline values: CDR1 ENHRY, CDR2 SYGVKD. This CDR3 is 14 amino acids long. The ends were cut back, 6 bases at V and 6 bases at J, with 17 bases in the middle.